The clone carrying this T cell receptor (beta chain) came up once. Its specificity is unknown. The CDR3 is made up of 14 amino acids. The V and J ends lost 6 bases and 4 bases respectively, with 15 bases between them. In germline, CDR1 is MNHEY, CDR2 SVGAGI. This record comes from a study of T cells after yellow fever vaccination. Study findings and constraints: Overlap between CD4 and CD8 compartments was detected for a small share of clonotypes.

The study made its TCR cDNA through 5'RACE template switching. That step introduced a universal primer site along with UMIs. TCRdb reprocessed the 5' RACE reads via MiXCR and lists one record per CDR3 protein. The table includes 150,000 to 200,000 distinct CDR3 sequences, approximately 11% detected once. The clonotype originates from a man younger than 35 who received the YFV17D yellow fever vaccine. The V call is TRBV6-5, the J call TRBJ1-2; D may be TRBD1 (5 bases). The source was CD8+ T cells sorted from PBMCs, collected 15 days after the yellow fever booster vaccination. The CDR3 DNA is TGTGCCAGCAGACAGGACGGTCTTATCTATGGCTACACCTTC. It specifies CASRQDGLIYGYTF.